This TCR beta chain originates from a study of blood T cell repertoires in COVID-19. About the study: COVID-19 samples from acute and convalescent phases originated in the United States, Italy and Spain.

In the authors' workflow: Amplifying reference gene primers gave estimates of nucleated cell counts. Profiled with immunoSEQ multiplex PCR; TCRdb holds only in-frame clones, not every one. The V and J calls and clone size were taken over from that table, and D and trimming were inferred from the DNA. The sample yields roughly 250,000 clones, more than 75% seen once. This clonotype was sampled from a woman aged 60-75 years with active or convalescent COVID-19. Input material: peripheral blood.

Here the CDR3 DNA reads TGTGCCATCAGTGAAAGAGCGGGGGTGACAGATACGCAGTATTTT. It is translated as CAISERAGVTDTQYF. The chain employs TRBV10-3 and TRBJ2-3; 8 positions match TRBD2. Germline V CDR1 and CDR2: ENHRY, SYGVKD. J lost 3 bases, V lost 3 bases, and 5 bases had no gene match. CDR3 length: 15 residues.